The 20 T cell receptor beta chains given below trace back to one sample, sequenced in a study of CD8+CD57+ T cells in acquired aplastic anemia. Patients who underwent sequencing had shown CD8+CD57+ cell expansion by flow cytometry. Genomic DNA, the template, was used for profiling of the TCR beta VDJ and CDR3. TCRdb called the reads again in MiXCR, with one record for every CDR3 protein. The sample includes 400,000 to 600,000 distinct CDR3 sequences, around 32% of them seen just once. Source material: sorted CD4+, CD8+, or CD8+CD57+ T cells (not recorded which) from PBMCs. These receptors originate from a human donor with aplastic anemia.

This chain uses TRBV11-2 with TRBJ1-5; D remains ambiguous. V gave up 6 bases and J gave up 5 bases, with 14 bases separating them. The CDR3 is 14 amino acids. Germline V gene sequence: CDR1 SGHAT, CDR2 FQNNGV. This CDR3 reads CASSQRTSYQPQHF. CDR3 DNA sequence: TGTGCCAGCAGTCAACGTACGTCCTATCAGCCCCAGCATTTT.

The chain links TRBV2 to TRBJ2-7, with D perhaps matching TRBD1 (6 bases). Germline-derived CDR1 and CDR2 are SNHLY and FYNNEI. The CDR3 sequence is 12 residues long. Trimming stripped 7 bases from V and 3 bases from J, with 10 bases between. The CDR3: CASIGGFYEQYF. CDR3 nucleotides: TGTGCCAGCATAGGGGGTTTCTACGAGCAGTACTTC.

The chain combines TRBV7-3 with TRBJ1-1; the D gene is possibly TRBD1 (6 bases). The CDR3 sequence is 18 residues long. Germline values: CDR1 SGHTA, CDR2 FQGTGA. V was shortened by 1 base and J by 3 bases, with 21 bases between the two germline ends. CDR3 nucleotide sequence: TGTGCCAGCAGCTTAAAAAGACCGGGACACTCGGGGGACACTGAAGCTTTCTTT. This codes for CASSLKRPGHSGDTEAFF.

This chain connects TRBV15 to TRBJ1-1, with D uncertain. CDR3 size: 13 residues. Germline CDR1 LNHNV, CDR2 YYDKDF (reference sequence). The V end lost 0 bases, the J end lost 3 bases, and 5 bases lay between the germline ends. This chain's CDR3 is CATSRDRDTEAFF. The CDR3 bases are TGTGCCACCAGCAGAGATAGGGACACTGAAGCTTTCTTT.

The V and J genes are TRBV12-3 or TRBV12-4 and TRBJ1-2; D unresolved. Trimming pared 5 bases from V and 7 bases from J, leaving 11 bases between. The CDR3 totals 12 residues. The CDR3 DNA follows: TGTGCCAGCAGTGAAGGCGGCGGTGGCTACACCTTC. Amino acids: CASSEGGGGYTF.

The table lists this clonotype with many counts. J is TRBJ1-2 and V is TRBV29-1; 7 positions agree with TRBD1. CDR1 is SQVTM, CDR2 ANQGSEA, per germline. With 7 bases clipped from V and 8 bases from J, the junction kept 16 bases outside the gene matches. CDR3 length: 14 amino acids. The CDR3 loop is CSAGGGRGLNGYTF. The CDR3 DNA follows: TGCAGCGCTGGCGGGGGAAGGGGGCTGAACGGCTACACCTTC. The whole variable domain, remainder taken from reference TRBV29-1 and TRBJ1-2, is SAVISQKPSRDICQRGTSLTIQCQVDSQVTMMFWYRQQPGQSLTLIATANQGSEATYESGFVIDKFPISRPNLTFSTLTVSNMSPEDSSIYLCSAGGGRGLNGYTFGSGTRLTVV.

This clonotype was counted only a few times. CDR3 residues: CSVEGKTYEQYF. For the CDR3, the DNA is TGCAGCGTTGAAGGCAAGACCTACGAGCAGTACTTC. This rearrangement joins TRBV29-1 to TRBJ2-7; D gene uncertain. CDR1 is SQVTM, CDR2 ANQGSEA, per germline. V lost 1 base and J 2 bases, leaving 6 bases between the germline ends. This CDR3 has 12 amino acids.

This clonotype was observed at least ten times. The chain is built from TRBV5-6 and TRBJ1-2; TRBD1 aligns across 7 bases. V was clipped by 3 bases and J by 6 bases; unmatched bases: 2. CDR3 length: 12 amino acids. Germline V CDR1 and CDR2: SGHDT, YYEEEE. This chain's CDR3 is CASSSDRDGYTF. Written as DNA, the CDR3 is TGTGCCAGCAGCTCCGACAGGGATGGCTACACCTTC.

This clonotype has a count of ten or more. The rearrangement links TRBV20-1 to TRBJ2-2, with 9 bases lining up with TRBD1. The CDR3 has 14 residues. The germline V gene encodes CDR1 DFQATT and CDR2 SNEGSKA (reference sequence). The V gene end was trimmed by 3 bases and the J gene end by 7 bases; junction bases not matched to a gene: 6. The DNA of the CDR3 is TGCAGTGCTAGCGGGACAGGGATTGTCGGGGAGCTGTTTTTT. The encoded protein is CSASGTGIVGELFF.

The gene calls are TRBV10-1 and TRBJ2-2; TRBD2 matches at 12 bases. Trimming cost V 10 bases and J 6 bases; bases outside gene matches: 12. The germline V gene has CDR1 WNHNN and CDR2 SYGVQD (reference sequence). The CDR3 has 16 residues. This CDR3 reads CAKERTSGNVAGELFF. CDR3 DNA: TGCGCCAAGGAACGGACTAGCGGGAACGTCGCCGGGGAGCTGTTTTTT.

The chain joins TRBV30 to TRBJ1-5, with TRBD1 as a possible D gene (5 bases). Trimming pared 2 bases from V and 0 bases from J, leaving 11 bases between. The germline V gene has CDR1 GTSNPN and CDR2 SVGIG (reference sequence). This CDR3 has 15 residues. CDR3 protein: CAWSIDSNSNQPQHF. The CDR3 bases are TGTGCCTGGAGTATAGACAGCAATAGCAATCAGCCCCAGCATTTT.

This clonotype has ten or more counts. This chain uses TRBV2 with TRBJ2-1; D might be TRBD1 (5 bases). The CDR3 consists of 13 residues. Germline V gene lookup returns CDR1 SNHLY and CDR2 FYNNEI. Trimming pared 2 bases from V and 7 bases from J, leaving 9 bases between. The CDR3 here is CASSEQGMNEQFF. DNA of the CDR3: TGTGCCAGCAGTGAACAGGGAATGAATGAGCAGTTCTTC.

This clonotype was seen at least ten times. This CDR3 reads CATHSGGGGETQYF. The CDR3 bases are TGTGCCACACATTCCGGGGGCGGTGGCGAGACCCAGTACTTC. The chain joins TRBV12-3 or TRBV12-4 to TRBJ2-5, with D possibly called TRBD1 or TRBD2 (6 bases each). V lost 10 bases and J lost 5, with 20 bases in between. This CDR3 comprises 14 residues.

With respect to this clonotype: This clone may be a read error of a much larger clone one base away. This chain links TRBV6-5 with TRBJ1-2, with a tentative D call TRBD1 (5 bases). V was trimmed by 4 bases and J by 4 bases, leaving 10 bases between them. CDR1 and CDR2 (germline): MNHEY, SVGAGI. The CDR3 loop spans 13 amino acids. CDR3 in amino acids: CASSLGARYGYTF. The CDR3 nucleotides read TGTGCCAGCAGTTTAGGGGCACGCTATGGCTACACCTTC.

CDR3 DNA sequence: TGTGCCAGCAGCCAGCCAGGGGGACTGGATGGCTACACCTTC. It encodes CASSQPGGLDGYTF. The chain has TRBV7-2 and TRBJ1-2, with 7 bases lining up with TRBD1. Germline trimming cut 5 bases from V and 6 bases from J; bases unmatched to any gene: 9. From germline, CDR1 is SGHTA and CDR2 FQGNSA. There are 14 residues in the CDR3.

This chain connects TRBV2 to TRBJ2-5, with D maybe TRBD2 (7 bases). V lost 6 bases and J 6 bases, leaving 17 bases between the germline ends. This CDR3 has 14 amino acids. Germline loops: CDR1 SNHLY, CDR2 FYNNEI. CDR3 residues: CASRQRRGGQTQYF. The CDR3 region has the DNA TGTGCCAGCAGACAAAGGAGGGGGGGGCAGACCCAGTACTTC.

Regarding this clonotype: A much larger clone is a single base away; this may be a read error. The gene calls are TRBV19 and TRBJ2-1; 7 positions agree with TRBD2. This CDR3 region has 14 residues. V shed 5 bases, J shed 7 bases, and the junction held 8 bases outside the gene matches. Germline V gene sequence: CDR1 LNHDA, CDR2 SQIVND (reference sequence). Here the CDR3 reads CASSQTGGSNEQFF. In DNA form, the CDR3 reads TGTGCCAGTAGTCAGACTGGCGGGAGTAATGAGCAGTTCTTC.

The rearrangement links TRBV4-3 to TRBJ2-7; D may be TRBD2 (6 bases). The V end lost 1 base, the J end lost 3 bases, and 13 bases lay between the germline ends. Germline CDR1 and CDR2: LGHNA and YSLEER. The CDR3 loop spans 15 amino acids. The CDR3 region has the DNA TGCGCCAGCAGCCAAGCCGGGGGACTCAGCTACGAGCAGTACTTC. Translated: CASSQAGGLSYEQYF.

The chain combines TRBV15 with TRBJ1-5; 11 nucleotides align to TRBD1. CDR3 length equals 13 residues. Germline V gene data show CDR1 as LNHNV and CDR2 as YYDKDF (reference sequence). V lost 8 bases and J lost 6; bases outside the gene matches: 3. CDR3 in amino acids: CATEGTGGQPQHF. The CDR3, as DNA: TGTGCCACCGAAGGGACAGGGGGTCAGCCCCAGCATTTT. The complete variable domain, with remaining parts taken from reference TRBV15 and TRBJ1-5, reads DAMVIQNPRYQVTQFGKPVTLSCSQTLNHNVMYWYQQKSSQAPKLLFHYYDKDFNNEADTPDNFQSRRPNTSFCFLDIRSPGLGDTAMYLCATEGTGGQPQHFGDGTRLSIL.

At least ten counts were recorded for this clonotype. The V and J genes are TRBV7-3 and TRBJ1-2; unclear D gene. Germline loops: CDR1 SGHTA, CDR2 FQGTGA. Trimming removed 1 base from V and 0 bases from J, with 15 bases in between. This CDR3 comprises 17 residues. Here the CDR3 DNA reads TGTGCCAGCAGCTTAAGATCGGGAACTGGGGCTAACTATGGCTACACCTTC. Encoded protein: CASSLRSGTGANYGYTF.